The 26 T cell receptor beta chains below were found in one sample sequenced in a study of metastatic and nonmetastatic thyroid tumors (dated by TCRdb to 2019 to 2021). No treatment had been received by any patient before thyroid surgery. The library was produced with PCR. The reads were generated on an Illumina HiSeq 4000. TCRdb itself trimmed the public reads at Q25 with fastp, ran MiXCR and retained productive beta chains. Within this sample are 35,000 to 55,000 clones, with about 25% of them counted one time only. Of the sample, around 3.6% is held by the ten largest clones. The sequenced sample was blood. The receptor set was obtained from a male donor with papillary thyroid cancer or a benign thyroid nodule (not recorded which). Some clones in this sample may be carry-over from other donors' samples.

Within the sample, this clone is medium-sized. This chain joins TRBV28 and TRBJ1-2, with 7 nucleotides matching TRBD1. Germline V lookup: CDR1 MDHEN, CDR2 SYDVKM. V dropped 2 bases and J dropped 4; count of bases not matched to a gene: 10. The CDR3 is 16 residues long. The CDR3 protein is CASSLGRGGAGYGYTF. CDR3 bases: TGTGCCAGCAGTTTAGGAAGAGGGGGCGCGGGCTATGGCTACACCTTC.

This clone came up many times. The CDR3 is CASSLSRSSYSNQPQHF. The CDR3 bases are TGTGCCAGCAGTTTATCGAGGTCAAGCTATAGCAATCAGCCCCAGCATTTT. The V gene is TRBV27, the J gene TRBJ1-5, with D unresolved. Trimming took off 0 bases at V and 0 bases at J, with 12 bases between the two ends. The V gene's germline CDR1 is MNHEY and CDR2 SMNVEV (reference sequence). The length of the CDR3 is 17 residues.

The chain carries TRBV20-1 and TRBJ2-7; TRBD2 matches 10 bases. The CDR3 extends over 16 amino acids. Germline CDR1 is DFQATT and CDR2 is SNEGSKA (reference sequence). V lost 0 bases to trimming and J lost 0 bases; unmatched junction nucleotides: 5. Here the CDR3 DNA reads TGCAGTGCTAGAGATAAACTAGCGGGATTCTCCTACGAGCAGTACTTC. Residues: CSARDKLAGFSYEQYF.

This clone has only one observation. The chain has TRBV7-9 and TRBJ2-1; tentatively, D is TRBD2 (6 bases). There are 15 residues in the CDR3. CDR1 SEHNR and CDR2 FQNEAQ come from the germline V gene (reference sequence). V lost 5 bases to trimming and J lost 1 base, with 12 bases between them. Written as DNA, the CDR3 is TGTGCCAGCAGCGACACCCGGGGGTCCTACAATGAGCAGTTCTTC. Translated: CASSDTRGSYNEQFF.

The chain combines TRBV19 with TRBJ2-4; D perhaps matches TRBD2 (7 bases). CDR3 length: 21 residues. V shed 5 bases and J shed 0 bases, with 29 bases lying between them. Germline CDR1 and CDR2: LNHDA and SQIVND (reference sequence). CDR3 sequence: CASSWDGGLLKRVEAKNIQYF. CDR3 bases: TGTGCCAGTAGTTGGGACGGGGGGCTTCTGAAAAGGGTTGAAGCCAAAAACATTCAGTACTTC. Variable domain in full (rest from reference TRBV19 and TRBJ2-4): DGGITQSPKYLFRKEGQNVTLSCEQNLNHDAMYWYRQDPGQGLRLIYYSQIVNDFQKGDIAEGYSVSREKKESFPLTVTSAQKNPTAFYLCASSWDGGLLKRVEAKNIQYFGAGTRLSVL.

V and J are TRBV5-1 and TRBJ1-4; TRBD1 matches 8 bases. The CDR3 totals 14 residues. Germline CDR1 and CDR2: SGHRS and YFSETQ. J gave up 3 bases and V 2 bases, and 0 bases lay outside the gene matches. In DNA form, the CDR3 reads TGCGCCAGCAGCTTACAGGGGGCTAATGAAAAACTGTTTTTT. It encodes CASSLQGANEKLFF.

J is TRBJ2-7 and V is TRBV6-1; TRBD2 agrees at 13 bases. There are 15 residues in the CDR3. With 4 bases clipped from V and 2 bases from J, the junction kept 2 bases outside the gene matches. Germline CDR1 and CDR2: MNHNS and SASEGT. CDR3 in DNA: TGTGCCAGCAGTGTAACTAGCGGGGGGGCCTACGAGCAGTACTTC. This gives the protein CASSVTSGGAYEQYF.

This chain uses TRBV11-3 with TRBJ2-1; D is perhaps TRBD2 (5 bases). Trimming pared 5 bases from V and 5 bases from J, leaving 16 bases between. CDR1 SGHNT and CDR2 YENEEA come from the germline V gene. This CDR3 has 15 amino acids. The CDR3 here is CASSRGLQPNNEQFF. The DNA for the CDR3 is TGTGCCAGCAGCCGTGGACTCCAGCCGAACAATGAGCAGTTCTTC.

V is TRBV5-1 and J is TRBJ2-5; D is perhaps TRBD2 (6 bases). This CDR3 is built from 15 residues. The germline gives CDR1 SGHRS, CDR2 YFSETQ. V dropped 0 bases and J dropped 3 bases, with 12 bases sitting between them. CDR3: CASSLGATSEETQYF. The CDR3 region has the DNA TGCGCCAGCAGCTTGGGCGCGACTAGTGAAGAGACCCAGTACTTC.

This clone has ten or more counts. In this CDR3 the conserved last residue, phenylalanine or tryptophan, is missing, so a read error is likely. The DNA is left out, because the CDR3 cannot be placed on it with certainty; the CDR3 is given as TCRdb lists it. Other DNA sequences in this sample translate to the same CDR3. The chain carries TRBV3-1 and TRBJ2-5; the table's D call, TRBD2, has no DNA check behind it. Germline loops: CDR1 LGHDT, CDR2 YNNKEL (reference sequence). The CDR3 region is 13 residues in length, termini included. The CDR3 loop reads CASSPGPGLRVLV.

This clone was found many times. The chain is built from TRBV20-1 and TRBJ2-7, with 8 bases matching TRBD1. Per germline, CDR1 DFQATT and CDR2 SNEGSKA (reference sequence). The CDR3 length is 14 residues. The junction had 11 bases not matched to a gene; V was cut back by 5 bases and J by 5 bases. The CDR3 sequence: CSADGQGGGDEQYF. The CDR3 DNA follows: TGCAGTGCTGACGGACAGGGTGGGGGAGACGAGCAGTACTTC.

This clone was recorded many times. The CDR3 spells CASSLNRGIADTQYF. Here the CDR3 DNA reads TGTGCCAGCAGCCTTAACAGGGGGATAGCCGATACGCAGTATTTT. This chain joins TRBV28 and TRBJ2-3; 8 nucleotides align to TRBD1. Trimming took 6 bases from V and 6 from J; bases not matched to a gene: 11. Germline CDR1 is MDHEN and CDR2 is SYDVKM. This CDR3 has 15 amino acids.

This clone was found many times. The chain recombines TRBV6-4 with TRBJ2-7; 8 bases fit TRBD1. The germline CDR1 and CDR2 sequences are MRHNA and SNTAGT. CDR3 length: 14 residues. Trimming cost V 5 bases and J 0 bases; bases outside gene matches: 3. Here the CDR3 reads CASSPTGGSYEQYF. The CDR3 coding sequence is TGTGCCAGCAGTCCCACAGGGGGCTCCTACGAGCAGTACTTC.

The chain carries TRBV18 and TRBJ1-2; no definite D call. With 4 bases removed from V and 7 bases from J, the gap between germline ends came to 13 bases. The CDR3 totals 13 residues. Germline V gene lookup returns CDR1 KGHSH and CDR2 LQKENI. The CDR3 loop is CASSQGPNLGYTF. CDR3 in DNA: TGTGCCAGCTCACAAGGTCCCAACCTTGGCTACACCTTC.

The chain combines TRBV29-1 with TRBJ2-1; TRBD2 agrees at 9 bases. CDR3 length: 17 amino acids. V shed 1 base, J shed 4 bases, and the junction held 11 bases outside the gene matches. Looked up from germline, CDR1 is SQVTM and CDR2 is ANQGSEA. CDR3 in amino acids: CSVEGASGVLTYNEQFF. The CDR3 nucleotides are TGCAGCGTTGAAGGGGCTAGCGGGGTCCTTACGTACAATGAGCAGTTCTTC.

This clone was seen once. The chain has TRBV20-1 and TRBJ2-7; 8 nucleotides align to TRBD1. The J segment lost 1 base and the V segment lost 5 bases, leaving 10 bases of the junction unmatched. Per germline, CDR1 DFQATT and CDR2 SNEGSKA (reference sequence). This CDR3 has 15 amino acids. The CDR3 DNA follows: TGCAGTGCTCGGACAGGGATGGCGGGTTCCTACGAGCAGTACTTC. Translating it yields CSARTGMAGSYEQYF.

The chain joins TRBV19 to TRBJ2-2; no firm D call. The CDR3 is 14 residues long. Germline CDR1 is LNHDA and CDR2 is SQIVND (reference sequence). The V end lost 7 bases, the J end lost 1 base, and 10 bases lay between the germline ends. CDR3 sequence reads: CASTSRQNTGELFF. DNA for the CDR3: TGTGCCAGTACCTCCCGGCAGAACACCGGGGAGCTGTTTTTT.

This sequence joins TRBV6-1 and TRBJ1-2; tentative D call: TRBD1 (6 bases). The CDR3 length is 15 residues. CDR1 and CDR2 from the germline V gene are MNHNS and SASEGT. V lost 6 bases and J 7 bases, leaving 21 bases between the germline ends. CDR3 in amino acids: CASSQGWDLGGGYTF. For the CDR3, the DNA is TGTGCCAGCAGCCAGGGGTGGGACCTCGGGGGTGGCTACACCTTC.

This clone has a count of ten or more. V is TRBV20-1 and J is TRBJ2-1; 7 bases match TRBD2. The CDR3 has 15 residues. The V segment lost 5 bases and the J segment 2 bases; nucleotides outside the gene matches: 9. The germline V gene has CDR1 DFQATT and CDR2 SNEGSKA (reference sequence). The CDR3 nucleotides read TGCAGTGCTTCCCCAGTCGCGGGAGCCTACAATGAGCAGTTCTTC. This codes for CSASPVAGAYNEQFF.

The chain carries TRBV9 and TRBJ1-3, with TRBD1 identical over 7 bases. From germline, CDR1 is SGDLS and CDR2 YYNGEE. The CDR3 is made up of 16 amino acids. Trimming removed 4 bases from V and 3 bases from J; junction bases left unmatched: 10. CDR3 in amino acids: CASSLHSGTVGNTIYF. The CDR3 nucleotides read TGTGCCAGCAGCTTACACTCCGGGACAGTTGGAAACACCATATATTTT.

As DNA, the CDR3 is TGTGCCAGCAGTACGACCGGACCGCGCTACGAGCAGTACTTC. Encoded protein: CASSTTGPRYEQYF. The chain combines TRBV6-1 with TRBJ2-7; D is unclear. Germline V lookup: CDR1 MNHNS, CDR2 SASEGT. The CDR3 runs to 14 residues. V lost 5 bases and J 3 bases, leaving 14 bases between the germline ends.

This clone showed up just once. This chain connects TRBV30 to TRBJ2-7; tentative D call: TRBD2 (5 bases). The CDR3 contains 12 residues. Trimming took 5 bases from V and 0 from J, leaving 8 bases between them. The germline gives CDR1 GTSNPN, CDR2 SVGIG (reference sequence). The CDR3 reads CAWGSDSYEQYF. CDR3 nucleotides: TGTGCCTGGGGGAGTGACTCCTACGAGCAGTACTTC. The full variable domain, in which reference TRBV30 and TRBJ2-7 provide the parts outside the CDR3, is SQTIHQWPATLVQPVGSPLSLECTVEGTSNPNLYWYRQAAGRGLQLLFYSVGIGQISSEVPQNLSASRPQDRQFILSSKKLLLSDSGFYLCAWGSDSYEQYFGPGTRLTVT.

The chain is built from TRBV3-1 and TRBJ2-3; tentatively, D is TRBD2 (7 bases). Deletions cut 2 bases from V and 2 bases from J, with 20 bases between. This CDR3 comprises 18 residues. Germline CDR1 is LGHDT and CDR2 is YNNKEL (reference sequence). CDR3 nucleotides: TGTGCCAGCAGCCAACCTCTCGGTGGCGGGGGCCTCACAGATACGCAGTATTTT. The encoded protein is CASSQPLGGGGLTDTQYF.

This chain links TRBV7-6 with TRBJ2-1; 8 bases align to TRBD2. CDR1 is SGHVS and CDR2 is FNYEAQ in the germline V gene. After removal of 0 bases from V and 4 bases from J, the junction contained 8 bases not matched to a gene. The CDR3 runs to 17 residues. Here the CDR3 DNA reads TGTGCCAGCAGCTTAGCCCGCGCTAGCGGGCCTTACAATGAGCAGTTCTTC. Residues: CASSLARASGPYNEQFF.

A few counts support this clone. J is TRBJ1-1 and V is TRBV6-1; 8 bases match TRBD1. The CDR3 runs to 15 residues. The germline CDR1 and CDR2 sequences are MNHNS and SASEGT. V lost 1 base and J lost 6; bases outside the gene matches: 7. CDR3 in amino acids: CASSEEGQGGAEAFF. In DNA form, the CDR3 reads TGTGCCAGCAGTGAAGAAGGACAGGGTGGAGCTGAAGCTTTCTTT.

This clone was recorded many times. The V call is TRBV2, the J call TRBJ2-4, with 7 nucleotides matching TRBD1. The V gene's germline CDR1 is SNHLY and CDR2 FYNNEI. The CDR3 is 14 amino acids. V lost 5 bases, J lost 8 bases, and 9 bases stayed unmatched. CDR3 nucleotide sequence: TGTGCCAGCAGTTGGGACAGCAAGGGAGACATTCAGTACTTC. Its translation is CASSWDSKGDIQYF.